This TCR beta chain was profiled in a study of immune evolution from preneoplasia to lung adenocarcinoma. Study in general: HLA loss of heterozygosity: over 5.5% AIS, about 15% MIA, about 32% ADC, none AAH.

In the case of this clone: The antigen is not known.

Study-level points and caveats: Later-stage lesions seemingly showed higher T cell density and diversity than normal lung. Compared with EGFR-mutant or double wild-type lesions, KRAS-mutant nodules were more clonal.

Resections took place in Japan or China from the mid-2010s to the late 2010s. The CDR3 has 14 residues. Germline V CDR1 and CDR2: SGDLS, YYNGEE. V lost 4 bases to trimming and J lost 3 bases; unmatched junction nucleotides: 5. Using immunoSEQ multiplex PCR, the repertoire was profiled, and TCRdb retains in-frame clones only, with some absent. The table has under 13,000 clones, approximately 77% seen once. Sequenced input: FFPE minimally invasive lung adenocarcinoma tissue. V and J are TRBV9 and TRBJ2-7; 9 bases are shared with TRBD1. The sequence derives from a person aged 65 to 85 with lung adenocarcinoma. CDR3 sequence (DNA): TGTGCCAGCAGCCCCGGGGACAGGGACTACGAGCAGTACTTC. Translated: CASSPGDRDYEQYF.